A single sample is the source of the 21 T cell receptor beta chains below, sequenced in a study of shared clonotypes between healthy human individuals. The data were produced by immunoSEQ multiplex PCR, yet TCRdb's version contains in-frame clones alone and is incomplete. The table has over 95,000 clones, around 68% seen once. The sample consisted of memory CD8+ T cells sorted from blood. Subset reported: CD45RO+ cells pooled with CCR7-negative TemRA cells. The origin of the receptors is a woman aged 25 to 39 in good health.

This clone was detected ten times or more. The chain combines TRBV7-9 with TRBJ2-5; TRBD1 or TRBD2 may be the D gene (5 bases each). Germline V gene lookup returns CDR1 SEHNR and CDR2 FQNEAQ (reference sequence). The V gene lost 3 bases and the J gene lost 5 bases, with 16 bases spanning the gap. There are 15 residues in the CDR3. The DNA for the CDR3 is TGTGCCAGCAGCTTGGGGGACGGCCATACGGAGACCCAGTACTTC. Translated: CASSLGDGHTETQYF. The complete variable domain, with remaining parts taken from reference TRBV7-9 and TRBJ2-5, reads DTGVSQNPRHKITKRGQNVTFRCDPISEHNRLYWYRQTLGQGPEFLTYFQNEAQLEKSRLLSDRFSAERPKGSFSTLEIQRTEQGDSAMYLCASSLGDGHTETQYFGPGTRLLVL.

Concerning this clone: One end of the junction varies from germline; a read error may be responsible. The rearrangement links TRBV6-1 to TRBJ2-7; D perhaps matches TRBD1 (6 bases). The CDR3 has 13 residues. Germline V gene lookup returns CDR1 MNHNS and CDR2 SASEGT. The CDR3 bases are TGTGCCAGCAGTGCTTACCTAGATTTTGACAGGCTTTTC. It codes for CASSAYLDFDRLF.

V and J are TRBV25-1 and TRBJ1-5; maybe TRBD1 (5 bases). The CDR3 sequence is 18 residues long. V was shortened by 8 bases and J by 0 bases, with 23 bases between the two germline ends. Germline V CDR1 and CDR2: MGHDK, SYGVNS. CDR3 protein: CASSPAGDRLYSNQPQHF. The CDR3 coding sequence is TGTGCCAGCTCGCCCGCTGGGGACCGACTCTATAGCAATCAGCCCCAGCATTTT.

This chain links TRBV28 with TRBJ2-6; 9 bases align to TRBD1. Germline lookup yields CDR1 MDHEN and CDR2 SYDVKM. The CDR3 consists of 17 residues. V was clipped by 6 bases and J by 0 bases; unmatched bases: 6. DNA of the CDR3: TGTGCCAGCAGCTTTGGGACAGGGCACTCTGGGGCCAACGTCCTGACTTTC. This encodes CASSFGTGHSGANVLTF.

This clone appeared a few times. The chain combines TRBV5-4 with TRBJ2-7; 7 bases fit TRBD2. The germline V gene encodes CDR1 SGHNT and CDR2 YYREEE (reference sequence). The V gene end was trimmed by 8 bases and the J gene end by 2 bases; junction bases not matched to a gene: 7. The CDR3 spans 13 residues. DNA for the CDR3: TGTGCCAGTTCAGCGGGATGGGCCTACGAGCAGTACTTC. Encoded protein: CASSAGWAYEQYF.

The chain's CDR3 is CASSFGHNQETQYF. The CDR3, as DNA: TGTGCCAGCAGCTTCGGACACAACCAAGAGACCCAGTACTTC. This chain links TRBV7-2 with TRBJ2-5, with D possibly being TRBD1 (5 bases). CDR1 is SGHTA, CDR2 FQGNSA, per germline. This CDR3 has 14 amino acids. V lost 3 bases and J lost 0, with 8 bases in between.

This rearrangement joins TRBV11-2 to TRBJ2-7, with a tentative D call TRBD1 (5 bases). V shed 2 bases and J shed 2 bases, with 16 bases lying between them. Germline V gene lookup returns CDR1 SGHAT and CDR2 FQNNGV. This CDR3 region has 16 residues. The CDR3 spells CASSLSLGAEAYEQYF. The CDR3 region has the DNA TGTGCCAGCAGCTTAAGCTTAGGGGCCGAAGCCTACGAGCAGTACTTC.

The chain carries TRBV19 and TRBJ2-7; D is unclear. The CDR3 has 11 amino acids. The V and J ends lost 5 bases and 5 bases respectively, with 7 bases between them. Germline V gives CDR1 LNHDA, CDR2 SQIVND (reference sequence). CDR3 residues: CASSPRNEQYF. The DNA for the CDR3 is TGTGCCAGTAGTCCTCGGAACGAGCAGTACTTC.

The gene calls are TRBV14 and TRBJ2-4; D possibly matches TRBD1 or TRBD2 (6 bases each). V dropped 0 bases and J dropped 4 bases, with 10 bases sitting between them. The germline gives CDR1 SGHDN, CDR2 FVKESK. The CDR3 loop spans 15 amino acids. The CDR3 DNA reads TGTGCCAGCAGCCAAGATTCGGGGGCAAAAAACATTCAGTACTTC. The encoded protein is CASSQDSGAKNIQYF.

This sequence joins TRBV19 and TRBJ1-1; a possible D gene is TRBD1 (5 bases). Per germline, CDR1 LNHDA and CDR2 SQIVND (reference sequence). The CDR3 spans 13 residues. V was pared by 3 bases and J by 5 bases, with 10 bases between. The CDR3 region has the DNA TGTGCCAGTAGTATGGTCAGGGTGACTGAAGCTTTCTTT. It yields the protein CASSMVRVTEAFF.

V is TRBV30 and J is TRBJ2-7, with 11 positions matching TRBD1. Per germline, CDR1 GTSNPN and CDR2 SVGIG (reference sequence). The ends lost 4 bases at V and 5 bases at J; junction bases unmatched: 7. The CDR3 consists of 14 residues. DNA of the CDR3: TGTGCCTGGATGACGGGACAGGGGGTTCACGAGCAGTACTTC. As protein: CAWMTGQGVHEQYF. Full variable domain (missing parts from reference TRBV30 and TRBJ2-7): SQTIHQWPATLVQPVGSPLSLECTVEGTSNPNLYWYRQAAGRGLQLLFYSVGIGQISSEVPQNLSASRPQDRQFILSSKKLLLSDSGFYLCAWMTGQGVHEQYFGPGTRLTVT.

This chain uses TRBV4-2 with TRBJ1-3; TRBD1 aligns across 9 bases. V lost 0 bases to trimming and J lost 9 bases; unmatched junction nucleotides: 6. The germline gives CDR1 LGHNA, CDR2 YNFKEQ. The CDR3 spans 15 residues. In DNA form, the CDR3 reads TGTGCCAGCAGCCAAGAGGCACAGGGGGCGAGCACCATATATTTT. Amino acid sequence: CASSQEAQGASTIYF.

Note on this clone: A much larger clone lies one base from this, so it may be a read error. This specimen includes other DNA sequences encoding the same CDR3. The chain recombines TRBV5-1 with TRBJ2-1, with TRBD2 matching over 7 bases. V lost 0 bases to trimming and J lost 0 bases; unmatched junction nucleotides: 6. There are 17 residues in the CDR3. Germline V gives CDR1 SGHRS, CDR2 YFSETQ. For the CDR3, the DNA is TGCGCCAGCAGCTTGGAGGCTAGCGGAAGCTCCTACAATGAGCAGTTCTTC. Residues: CASSLEASGSSYNEQFF.

This clone has just one count. The chain couples TRBV27 to TRBJ1-1; D is perhaps TRBD1 (6 bases). The germline gives CDR1 MNHEY, CDR2 SMNVEV (reference sequence). The CDR3 is 15 residues long. Trimming pared 3 bases from V and 0 bases from J, leaving 11 bases between. In DNA, the CDR3 is TGTGCCAGCAGTTTCAGGGGCTTAATGAACACTGAAGCTTTCTTT. Residues: CASSFRGLMNTEAFF.

The CDR3 is CASSQNTEAFF. For the CDR3, the DNA is TGTGCCAGCAGCCAAAACACTGAAGCTTTCTTT. This sequence joins TRBV5-8 and TRBJ1-1; D unclear. This CDR3 spans 11 amino acids. CDR1 is SGHTS, CDR2 YDEGEE, per germline. V lost 4 bases and J lost 2, with 3 bases in between.

V is TRBV6-1 and J is TRBJ1-2, with unresolved D. The CDR3 contains 12 residues. V lost 8 bases and J 5 bases, leaving 12 bases between the germline ends. CDR1 and CDR2 (germline): MNHNS, SASEGT. CDR3 sequence reads: CASGDGPYGYTF. The CDR3 nucleotides read TGTGCCAGCGGAGATGGACCATATGGCTACACCTTC.

This clone was counted at least ten times. The gene calls are TRBV5-5 and TRBJ2-7; TRBD2 might be the D (6 bases). Germline CDR1 reads SGHKS; CDR2 reads YYEKEE (reference sequence). The CDR3 runs to 14 residues. V lost 2 bases and J 2 bases, leaving 11 bases between the germline ends. The CDR3 nucleotides are TGTGCCAGCAGCTTTGTCGGGAGTCCCTACGAGCAGTACTTC. Its translation: CASSFVGSPYEQYF. Complete variable domain (other parts from reference TRBV5-5 and TRBJ2-7): DAGVTQSPTHLIKTRGQQVTLRCSPISGHKSVSWYQQVLGQGPQFIFQYYEKEERGRGNFPDRFSARQFPNYSSELNVNALLLGDSALYLCASSFVGSPYEQYFGPGTRLTVT.

V gene TRBV28 combines with J gene TRBJ2-5; a weak D match, TRBD1 (7 bases). This CDR3 is 14 amino acids long. Germline V CDR1 and CDR2: MDHEN, SYDVKM. V was clipped by 4 bases and J by 4 bases, with 13 bases between them. Here the CDR3 DNA reads TGTGCCAGCAGTTACGGGGGACAGCCAGAGACCCAGTACTTC. Translated, it gives CASSYGGQPETQYF.

This clone occurred once. This sequence joins TRBV13 and TRBJ2-4; 7 positions match TRBD2. This CDR3 is 13 amino acids long. Germline values: CDR1 PRHDT, CDR2 FYEKMQ (reference sequence). J lost 8 bases, V lost 5 bases, and 6 bases had no gene match. CDR3 region: CASSPPRGDIQYF. The CDR3 coding sequence is TGTGCCAGCAGCCCGCCCCGGGGGGACATTCAGTACTTC.

Many counts were recorded for this clone. The CDR3 DNA sequence: TGTGCCAGCAGCGGTTATACCGGGGAGCTGTTTTTT. It is translated as CASSGYTGELFF. The chain recombines TRBV9 with TRBJ2-2; no clear D. Germline-derived CDR1 and CDR2 are SGDLS and YYNGEE. The V end was cut by 3 bases, the J end by 5 bases, with 5 bases between. This CDR3 has 12 amino acids.

The V and J genes are TRBV5-1 and TRBJ2-3, with D possibly being TRBD1 or TRBD2 (5 bases each). From germline, CDR1 is SGHRS and CDR2 YFSETQ. V was pared by 4 bases and J by 5 bases, with 17 bases between. This CDR3 has 15 amino acids. CDR3 DNA sequence: TGCGCCAGCAGCAGGGACGGCCGGACCGGAGATACGCAGTATTTT. It encodes CASSRDGRTGDTQYF.